The subject of this entry is one TCR beta chain. This entry belongs to a study of blood T cell repertoires in COVID-19. Overall study: COVID-19 samples from acute and convalescent phases originated in the United States, Italy and Spain. Sample material is recorded as cDNA or gDNA derived from T cells, B-cell-depleted T cells, or PBMCs.

Germline loops: CDR1 MNHNS, CDR2 SASEGT. The CDR3 sequence is 13 residues long. J lost 5 bases, V lost 6 bases, and 4 bases had no gene match. In the authors' methods: Amplification with reference gene primers provided the estimates of nucleated cell counts. Method: immunoSEQ multiplex PCR; TCRdb's copy keeps in-frame clones and lacks some. V, J and clone size derive from that table, while D and trimming were established from the DNA sequence. The sample includes 190,000 or so clones, about nine tenths of them seen just once. The TCR sequence derives from a middle-aged man with acute or convalescent COVID-19. This rearrangement joins TRBV6-1 to TRBJ1-2; the match to TRBD1 covers 9 bases. Source material: peripheral blood. CDR3 sequence: CASSPGTGYGYTF. CDR3 nucleotides: TGTGCCAGCAGCCCCGGGACAGGGTATGGCTACACCTTC.